This T cell receptor beta chain was identified in a study of T-cell memory formation after mild COVID-19. The CDR3 length is 14 residues. Deletions cut 4 bases from V and 2 bases from J, with 10 bases between. Per the germline V gene, CDR1 is KGHDR and CDR2 is SFDVKD. TCRalpha and TCRbeta libraries used 5'RACE with constant-segment primers and UMIs. MiXCR, applied by TCRdb to the 5' RACE reads, yields one record per CDR3 protein. The sample holds 400,000 to 500,000 distinct CDR3 sequences, over 15% seen once. The V call is TRBV24-1, the J call TRBJ1-2; no clear D. The sample was PBMCs or a T cell subset sorted from them (not recorded which). The sequence was obtained from an adult woman who had mild COVID-19 (a few samples of this study predate the infection). Cell type and time point are not known. The CDR3 bases are TGTGCCACCAGTGACATAGGTAACAACTATGGCTACACCTTC. Translating it yields CATSDIGNNYGYTF.